These 12 T cell receptor beta chains were sequenced from one sample in a study of T-cell memory formation after mild COVID-19. TCRdb reanalysed the 5' RACE reads using MiXCR and keeps one entry per CDR3 protein. This sample carries 350,000 to 500,000 distinct CDR3 sequences, roughly a quarter of them seen once, and the ten largest clones take approximately 14%. The specimen was PBMCs or a T cell subset sorted from them (not recorded which). Receptors originate from an adult woman who had mild COVID-19 (a few samples of this study predate the infection). Cell type and time point are not known.

The chain links TRBV12-3 or TRBV12-4 to TRBJ2-7, with 7 bases fitting TRBD1. The V and J ends lost 7 bases and 2 bases, in that order; junction bases with no gene match: 5. The CDR3 is made up of 13 amino acids. As DNA, the CDR3 is TGTGCCAGCACTGACAGGGACCCCTACGAGCAGTACTTC. This gives the protein CASTDRDPYEQYF.

V is TRBV7-9 and J is TRBJ1-1; 8 nucleotides match TRBD1. This CDR3 comprises 15 residues. CDR1 is SEHNR, CDR2 FQNEAQ, per germline (reference sequence). Trimming took 3 bases from V and 1 from J; bases not matched to a gene: 4. The DNA for the CDR3 is TGTGCCAGCAGCTTCGGGACAGGCAAGAACACTGAAGCTTTCTTT. Amino acid sequence: CASSFGTGKNTEAFF.

V is TRBV5-1 and J is TRBJ1-1, with 10 nucleotides matching TRBD1. Germline assignment: CDR1 SGHRS and CDR2 YFSETQ. The CDR3 runs to 14 residues. Losses at the gene ends were 4 bases for V and 6 bases for J; bases not matched to a gene: 6. This chain's CDR3 is CASSPGTGEAEAFF. The CDR3, as DNA: TGCGCCAGCAGCCCCGGGACAGGGGAAGCTGAAGCTTTCTTT.

This clonotype has just a few counts. This chain joins TRBV5-1 and TRBJ2-3; 10 bases agree with TRBD2. This CDR3 region has 14 residues. Losses at the gene ends were 4 bases for V and 6 bases for J; bases not matched to a gene: 5. Germline values: CDR1 SGHRS, CDR2 YFSETQ. In DNA form, the CDR3 reads TGCGCCAGCAGCACCGGGACTAGCGAGGATACGCAGTATTTT. Its translation: CASSTGTSEDTQYF.

The chain combines TRBV6-6 with TRBJ1-1; D unresolved. CDR3 length equals 15 residues. The V end lost 7 bases, the J end lost 5 bases, and 20 bases lay between the germline ends. CDR1 is MNHNY, CDR2 SVGAGI, per germline (reference sequence). The CDR3 spells CASTTSGMVWTEAFF. CDR3 coding DNA: TGTGCCAGCACCACCTCCGGGATGGTCTGGACTGAAGCTTTCTTT.

This clonotype has a handful of counts. The gene calls are TRBV24-1 and TRBJ2-5; no clear D. There are 13 residues in the CDR3. Trimming cost V 12 bases and J 3 bases, with 16 bases left between them. Germline CDR1 and CDR2: KGHDR and SFDVKD. The DNA for the CDR3 is TGTGCCTTACCCCAGGACGCCAAAGAGACCCAGTACTTC. This translates into CALPQDAKETQYF.

The chain is built from TRBV5-1 and TRBJ2-3; D may be TRBD1 (6 bases). From germline, CDR1 is SGHRS and CDR2 YFSETQ. This CDR3 has 15 residues. V gave up 0 bases and J gave up 2 bases, with 10 bases separating them. CDR3 DNA sequence: TGCGCCAGCAGCTTGGAGACAGGATACACAGATACGCAGTATTTT. Protein sequence: CASSLETGYTDTQYF.

This chain links TRBV5-1 with TRBJ2-5, with 7 bases identical to TRBD1. V dropped 6 bases and J dropped 3; count of bases not matched to a gene: 5. There are 13 residues in the CDR3. Germline CDR1 is SGHRS and CDR2 is YFSETQ. CDR3 residues: CASKPGTEETQYF. The DNA of the CDR3 is TGCGCCAGCAAACCAGGGACAGAAGAGACCCAGTACTTC.

This clonotype has just a few counts. The chain couples TRBV4-3 to TRBJ1-2, with D hard to call. Trimming removed 0 bases from V and 3 bases from J, with 11 bases in between. This CDR3 is built from 15 residues. CDR1 and CDR2 (germline): LGHNA, YSLEER. In nucleotides, the CDR3 is TGCGCCAGCAGCCAAGATGAAGGGAGATACTATGGCTACACCTTC. It yields the protein CASSQDEGRYYGYTF.

This clonotype has more than one count but fewer than ten. The chain uses TRBV7-9 and TRBJ1-1; weak D call: TRBD1 (6 bases). This CDR3 region has 16 residues. Germline loops: CDR1 SEHNR, CDR2 FQNEAQ (reference sequence). The germline V and J ends were trimmed by 1 base and 1 base, with 13 bases remaining between them. For the CDR3, the DNA is TGTGCCAGCAGCTTAGTAGGGGGACGGTGGAACACTGAAGCTTTCTTT. It encodes CASSLVGGRWNTEAFF.

V gene TRBV6-2 or TRBV6-3 combines with J gene TRBJ1-2, with 7 nucleotides matching TRBD1. This CDR3 comprises 17 residues. J lost 4 bases, V lost 0 bases, and 11 bases had no gene match. CDR1 and CDR2 from the germline V gene are MNHEY and SVGEGT. CDR3 sequence (DNA): TGTGCCAGCAGTTACTCATCAGGGGGAGGGACCCGCTATGGCTACACCTTC. This translates into CASSYSSGGGTRYGYTF.

This clonotype was seen a handful of times. V and J are TRBV10-3 and TRBJ2-7; 7 positions agree with TRBD2. The V and J ends lost 3 bases and 2 bases, in that order; junction bases with no gene match: 7. Germline loops: CDR1 ENHRY, CDR2 SYGVKD. The CDR3 has 15 residues. The CDR3 region is CAISDGPGGTYEQYF. CDR3 nucleotide sequence: TGTGCCATCAGTGACGGACCGGGGGGTACCTACGAGCAGTACTTC.